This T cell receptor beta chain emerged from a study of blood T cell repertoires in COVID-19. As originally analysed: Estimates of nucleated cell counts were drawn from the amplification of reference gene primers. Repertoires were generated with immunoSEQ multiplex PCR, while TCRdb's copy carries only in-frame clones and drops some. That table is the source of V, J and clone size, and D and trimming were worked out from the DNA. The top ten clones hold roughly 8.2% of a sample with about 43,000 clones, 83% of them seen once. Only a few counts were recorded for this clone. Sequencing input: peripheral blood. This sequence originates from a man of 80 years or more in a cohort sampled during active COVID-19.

CDR3 DNA sequence: TGTGCCAGCAGCTTAGAGGGACAGGGGGCTCGGAACACTGAAGCTTTCTTT. Its protein is CASSLEGQGARNTEAFF. The rearrangement links TRBV13 to TRBJ1-1, with 12 bases aligning to TRBD1. This CDR3 has 17 residues. Germline loops: CDR1 PRHDT, CDR2 FYEKMQ (reference sequence). V shed 1 base and J 1 base; nucleotides not matched to a gene: 4.